This TCR beta chain was captured by sequencing in a study of blood T cell repertoires in COVID-19. Study background: COVID-19 samples from acute and convalescent phases originated in the United States, Italy and Spain. From T cells, B-cell-depleted T cells, or PBMCs came the material, which was cDNA or gDNA.

The CDR3 totals 17 residues. Trimming pared 8 bases from V and 1 base from J, leaving 18 bases between. Germline-derived CDR1 and CDR2 are LNHDA and SQIVND (reference sequence). Original methodology: Using reference gene primer amplification, nucleated cell counts were estimated. The protocol was immunoSEQ multiplex PCR, while the TCRdb copy is restricted to in-frame clones and leaves out a portion. V and J calls and clone size are given by that table; D and trimming were obtained from the DNA. The table has more than 85,000 clones, 70% to 90% seen once. Material: peripheral blood. This sequence originates from a man aged 40-55 years with active or convalescent COVID-19. The J gene is TRBJ2-6, the V gene TRBV19, with D maybe TRBD1 (6 bases). Here the CDR3 reads CASRIDRIISGANVLTF. In DNA, the CDR3 is TGTGCCAGTCGCATCGACAGGATTATATCTGGGGCCAACGTCCTGACTTTC.